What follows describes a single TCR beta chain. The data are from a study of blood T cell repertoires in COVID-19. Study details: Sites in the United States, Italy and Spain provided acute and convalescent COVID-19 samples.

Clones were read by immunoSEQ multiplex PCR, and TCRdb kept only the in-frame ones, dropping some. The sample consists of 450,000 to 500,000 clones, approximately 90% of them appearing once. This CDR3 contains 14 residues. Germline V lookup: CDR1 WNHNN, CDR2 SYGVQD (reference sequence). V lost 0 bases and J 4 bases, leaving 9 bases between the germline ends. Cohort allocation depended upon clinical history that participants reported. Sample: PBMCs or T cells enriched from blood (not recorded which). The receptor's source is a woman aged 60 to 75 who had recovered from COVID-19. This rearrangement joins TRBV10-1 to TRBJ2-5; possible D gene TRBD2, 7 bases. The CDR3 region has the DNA TGCGCCAGCAGTGAGTCCCGGGGGGCAGAGACCCAGTACTTC. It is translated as CASSESRGAETQYF.